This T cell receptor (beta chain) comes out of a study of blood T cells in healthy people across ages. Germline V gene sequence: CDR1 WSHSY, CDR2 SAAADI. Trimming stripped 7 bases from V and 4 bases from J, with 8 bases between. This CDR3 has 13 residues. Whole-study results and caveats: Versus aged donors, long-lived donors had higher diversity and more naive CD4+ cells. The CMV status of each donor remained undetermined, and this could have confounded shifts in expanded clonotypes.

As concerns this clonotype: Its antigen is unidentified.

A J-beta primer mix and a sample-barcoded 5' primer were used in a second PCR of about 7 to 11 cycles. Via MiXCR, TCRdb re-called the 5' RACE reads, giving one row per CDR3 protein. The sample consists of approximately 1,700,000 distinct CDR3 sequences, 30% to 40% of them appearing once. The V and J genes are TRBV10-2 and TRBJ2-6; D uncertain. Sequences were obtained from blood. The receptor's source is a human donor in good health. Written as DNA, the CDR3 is TGCGCCAGCAAAGTAACCGGGGCCAACGTCCTGACTTTC. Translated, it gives CASKVTGANVLTF.